This T cell receptor beta chain was sequenced during a study of control samples from healthy donors and cancer patients. V dropped 2 bases and J dropped 3; count of bases not matched to a gene: 2. CDR3 length: 15 residues. The germline V gene encodes CDR1 SGHRS and CDR2 YFSETQ. The protocol was immunoSEQ multiplex PCR, while the TCRdb copy is restricted to in-frame clones and leaves out a portion. Of approximately 51,000 clones listed, 80% are singletons. The sequenced sample consisted of blood. This TCR was sampled from a man between 70 and 80 years old in good health. This chain uses TRBV5-1 with TRBJ2-1; 10 bases fit TRBD2. CDR3: CASSFTSGVYNEQFF. The CDR3 region has the DNA TGCGCCAGCAGCTTTACTAGCGGGGTCTACAATGAGCAGTTCTTC.